Given below is one T cell receptor (beta chain) in context. Antigen: not known. Recent vaccinations or acute infections were absent in the healthy HIV-negative adult donors. Those who donated, Caucasian adults without exception, all lived in Nashville, Tennessee. This entry is derived from a study of shared clonotypes between healthy human individuals. Study background: Three CD4 naive, three CD4 memory, two CD8 naive and one CD8 memory plate were used per donor.

Study findings and constraints: The sampled material consisted only of blood, and tissue repertoires are likely to differ.

Profiled with immunoSEQ multiplex PCR; TCRdb holds only in-frame clones, not every one. This table has 1.4 million to 1.5 million clones, roughly 96% appearing once. With 6 bases clipped from V and 15 bases from J, the junction kept 11 bases outside the gene matches. This CDR3 has 12 residues. CDR1 is MNHEY and CDR2 is SVGAGI in the germline V gene. The sample comprised naive CD4+ T cells sorted from blood. This sample's subset: CD45RA+ positively selected. The chain employs TRBV6-5 and TRBJ2-1; TRBD1 matches at 7 bases. The sequence was collected from a man under 40 in good health. The CDR3, as DNA: TGTGCCAGCAGCCGAACAGGGGACCGTCCGTTCTTC. Protein product: CASSRTGDRPFF.